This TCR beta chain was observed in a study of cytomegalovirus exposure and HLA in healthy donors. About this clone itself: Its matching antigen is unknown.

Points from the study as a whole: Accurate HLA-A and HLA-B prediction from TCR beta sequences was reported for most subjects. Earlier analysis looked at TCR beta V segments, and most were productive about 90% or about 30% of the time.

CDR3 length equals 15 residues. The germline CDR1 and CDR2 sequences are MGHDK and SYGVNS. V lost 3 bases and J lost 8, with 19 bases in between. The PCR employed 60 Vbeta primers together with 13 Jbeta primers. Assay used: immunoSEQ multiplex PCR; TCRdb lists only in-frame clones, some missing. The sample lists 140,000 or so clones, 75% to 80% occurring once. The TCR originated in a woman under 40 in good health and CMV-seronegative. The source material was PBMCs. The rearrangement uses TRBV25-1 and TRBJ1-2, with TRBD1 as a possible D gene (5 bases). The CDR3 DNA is TGTGCCAGCAGTGACCGCACGGGGGGGGGTCGGGGCTACACCTTC. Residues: CASSDRTGGGRGYTF.